The entry that follows covers one T cell receptor beta chain sequence. Authors' analysis steps: Reference gene primer amplification gave nucleated cell count estimates. Libraries were prepared by immunoSEQ multiplex PCR; TCRdb keeps only in-frame clonotypes and omits some of them. V and J calls and clone size are as listed in that table; D and trimming were resolved from the DNA. Of 200,000 or so clones in the sample, roughly 84% were seen once. The sample belongs to a study of blood T cell repertoires in COVID-19. For the study at large: Acute-phase and convalescent COVID-19 samples originated in the United States, Italy and Spain.

Per the germline V gene, CDR1 is LGHNA and CDR2 is YSLEER. The CDR3 has 16 residues. V shed 4 bases and J 7 bases; nucleotides not matched to a gene: 10. V is TRBV4-3 and J is TRBJ2-1; 10 nucleotides align to TRBD2. Sequenced material: peripheral blood. The clonotype originates from a woman aged 40 to 50 who had recovered from COVID-19. The CDR3 DNA reads TGCGCCAGCAGCCGGATAGGGACTAGCGTTGGAAATGAGCAGTTCTTC. It encodes CASSRIGTSVGNEQFF.